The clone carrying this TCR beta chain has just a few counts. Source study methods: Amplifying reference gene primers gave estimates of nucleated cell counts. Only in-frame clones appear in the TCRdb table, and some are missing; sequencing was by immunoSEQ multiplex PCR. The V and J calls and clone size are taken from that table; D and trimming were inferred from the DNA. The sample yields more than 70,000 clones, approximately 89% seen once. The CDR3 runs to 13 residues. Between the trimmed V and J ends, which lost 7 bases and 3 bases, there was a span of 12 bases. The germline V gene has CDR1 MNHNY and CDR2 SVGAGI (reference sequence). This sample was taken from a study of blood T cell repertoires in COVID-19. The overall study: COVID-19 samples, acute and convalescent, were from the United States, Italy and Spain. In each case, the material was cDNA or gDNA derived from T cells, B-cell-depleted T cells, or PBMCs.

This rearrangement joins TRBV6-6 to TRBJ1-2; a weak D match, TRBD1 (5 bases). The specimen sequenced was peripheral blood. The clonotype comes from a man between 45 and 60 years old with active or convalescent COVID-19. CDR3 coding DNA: TGTGCCAGCATTGATCCGGGGGACTATGGCTACACCTTC. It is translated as CASIDPGDYGYTF.